This TCR beta chain appears in the sequencing data of a study of cytomegalovirus exposure and HLA in healthy donors. 13 Jbeta primers and 60 Vbeta primers were used for the PCR. Using immunoSEQ multiplex PCR, the repertoire was profiled, and TCRdb retains in-frame clones only, with some absent. The data hold about 160,000 clones, with roughly nine tenths observed a single time. This CDR3 comprises 12 residues. The germline V gene has CDR1 SNHLY and CDR2 FYNNEI. V was trimmed by 4 bases and J by 4 bases, leaving 7 bases between them. Points on this clone: Its matching antigen is unknown.

Whole-study findings and limits: Sequence variants that were highly shared formed a cluster that was likely a sequencing artifact. Later on, an analysis showed TCR association rates differing by HLA locus, with DRB1 the most and HLA-C the fewest.

Sample: PBMCs. This TCR was sampled from a woman younger than 45 in good health and CMV-seronegative. V and J are TRBV2 and TRBJ1-1; D gene uncertain. The CDR3 nucleotides are TGTGCCAGCAGTGGAGATGGCACTGAAGCTTTCTTT. Translation gives CASSGDGTEAFF.